Listed below are T cell receptor beta chains from one sample, sequenced in a study of T-cell memory formation after mild COVID-19. TCRdb re-called the 5' RACE reads through MiXCR, storing one row per CDR3 protein. The table lists more than 300,000 distinct CDR3 sequences, roughly 13% of them singletons. The sequenced material came from PBMCs or a T cell subset sorted from them (not recorded which). These receptors were collected from a man between 18 and 29 years old who had mild COVID-19 (a few samples of this study predate the infection). Cell type and time point are not known. The conserved cysteine and the conserved F or W are not part of the CDR3 here. Fields, in order: V gene, J gene, clone size, CDR3 length, D gene, CDR3 protein. The D gene is left open where the match is weak. Size tells how often a clone was seen (once, few, many) or the class of an expanded clone, and some rows leave it out.

V: TRBV7-6
J: TRBJ1-5
size: NA
length: 13
D: NA
CDR3: ASSRADNSNQPQH

V: TRBV6-2/TRBV6-3
J: TRBJ1-1
size: NA
length: 13
D: TRBD1
CDR3: ASSLRDRANTEAF

V: TRBV30
J: TRBJ1-1
size: few
length: 9
D: NA
CDR3: AWSVQGLAF

V: TRBV7-8
J: TRBJ2-5
size: many
length: 10
D: NA
CDR3: ASSLFSETQY

V: TRBV6-2/TRBV6-3
J: TRBJ2-3
size: few
length: 10
D: NA
CDR3: ASRLDTDTQY

V: TRBV7-3
J: TRBJ2-3
size: NA
length: 10
D: NA
CDR3: ASSRAGDTQY

V: TRBV5-1
J: TRBJ2-3
size: many
length: 12
D: TRBD2
CDR3: ASLLADYTDTQY

V: TRBV10-1
J: TRBJ2-2
size: NA
length: 10
D: NA
CDR3: ASRGPSGELF

V: TRBV19
J: TRBJ1-6
size: few
length: 12
D: NA
CDR3: ASSGTPRGSPLH

V: TRBV19
J: TRBJ1-3
size: NA
length: 15
D: TRBD1
CDR3: ASSSGQGLVGGNTIY

V: TRBV5-5
J: TRBJ2-1
size: NA
length: 14
D: NA
CDR3: ASSSRVGVTYNEQF

V: TRBV2
J: TRBJ1-5
size: NA
length: 12
D: TRBD1
CDR3: ASQGQERNQPQH

V: TRBV2
J: TRBJ2-5
size: NA
length: 13
D: TRBD2
CDR3: ASSRGLAGVETQY

V: TRBV7-2
J: TRBJ2-1
size: NA
length: 13
D: TRBD2
CDR3: ASSSISGGGNEQF

V: TRBV7-8
J: TRBJ2-3
size: NA
length: 9
D: NA
CDR3: ASSSVATQY

V: TRBV6-5
J: TRBJ2-2
size: NA
length: 12
D: TRBD1
CDR3: ASSWTGLTGELF

V: TRBV2
J: TRBJ2-3
size: few
length: 13
D: TRBD2
CDR3: ASSLGLAVTDTQY

V: TRBV19
J: TRBJ2-4
size: many
length: 10
D: NA
CDR3: ASGGGLGIQY

V: TRBV15
J: TRBJ2-5
size: NA
length: 17
D: NA
CDR3: ATSRDPPGAGAPQETQY

V: TRBV7-2
J: TRBJ1-2
size: many
length: 10
D: NA
CDR3: ASSSWIRGYT

V: TRBV5-1
J: TRBJ2-2
size: few
length: 14
D: TRBD1
CDR3: ASSPPGQGATGELF

V: TRBV20-1
J: TRBJ1-1
size: NA
length: 12
D: NA
CDR3: SARDGGPITEAF

V: TRBV6-6
J: TRBJ2-1
size: few
length: 14
D: TRBD2
CDR3: ASSYSLAGGFNEQF

V: TRBV6-5
J: TRBJ2-5
size: few
length: 10
D: NA
CDR3: ASSYLGQTQY

V: TRBV11-2
J: TRBJ2-1
size: NA
length: 9
D: NA
CDR3: ASSYMGEQF

V: TRBV12-3/TRBV12-4
J: TRBJ2-5
size: NA
length: 13
D: NA
CDR3: ASSSSGKGGETQY

V: TRBV10-3
J: TRBJ2-5
size: NA
length: 12
D: TRBD1
CDR3: AISHRQGQETQY

V: TRBV6-2/TRBV6-3
J: TRBJ2-1
size: NA
length: 10
D: NA
CDR3: ASSHPDREQF

V: TRBV12-3/TRBV12-4
J: TRBJ1-2
size: few
length: 10
D: NA
CDR3: ASSSLPTGYT

V: TRBV10-3
J: TRBJ2-7
size: NA
length: 10
D: NA
CDR3: AISPRGDEQY

V: TRBV5-1
J: TRBJ1-1
size: few
length: 12
D: NA
CDR3: ASSLYGAGPEAF

V: TRBV5-1
J: TRBJ2-5
size: few
length: 11
D: NA
CDR3: ASSWDNQETQY

V: TRBV7-9
J: TRBJ2-7
size: NA
length: 9
D: NA
CDR3: ASSHELEQY

V: TRBV7-9
J: TRBJ2-5
size: few
length: 16
D: TRBD2
CDR3: ASSPGTSGGPYQETQY

V: TRBV7-2
J: TRBJ2-1
size: NA
length: 9
D: NA
CDR3: ASRAGDEQF